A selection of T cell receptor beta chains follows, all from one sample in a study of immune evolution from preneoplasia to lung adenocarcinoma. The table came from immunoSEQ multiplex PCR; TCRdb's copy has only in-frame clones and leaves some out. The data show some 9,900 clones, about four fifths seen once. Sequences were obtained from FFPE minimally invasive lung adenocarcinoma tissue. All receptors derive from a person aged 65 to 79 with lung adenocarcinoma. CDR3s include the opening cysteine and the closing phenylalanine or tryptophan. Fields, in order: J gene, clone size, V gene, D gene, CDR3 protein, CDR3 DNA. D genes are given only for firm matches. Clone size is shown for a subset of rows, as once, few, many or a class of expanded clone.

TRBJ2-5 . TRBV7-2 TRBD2 CASSLSGGETQYF TGTGCCAGCAGCTTATCGGGGGGGGAGACCCAGTACTTC
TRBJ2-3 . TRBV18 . CASSPPEGPTRYF TGTGCCAGCTCACCACCGGAGGGGCCGACCCGGTATTTT
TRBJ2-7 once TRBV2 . CASSSERREQYF TGTGCCAGCAGTTCAGAGCGGCGGGAGCAGTACTTC
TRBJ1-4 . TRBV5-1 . CASSSPLGEKLFF TGCGCCAGCAGCTCTCCTCTCGGGGAAAAACTGTTTTTT
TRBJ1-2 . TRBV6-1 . CASSEKGFYGYTF TGTGCCAGCAGTGAAAAGGGGTTCTATGGCTACACCTTC
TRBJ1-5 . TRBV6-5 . CASRRQTHSNQPQHF TGTGCCAGCAGGAGACAGACCCATAGCAATCAGCCCCAGCATTTT
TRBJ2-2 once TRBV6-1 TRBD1 CAGRPGQGTTGELFF TGTGCCGGAAGACCGGGACAGGGAACCACCGGGGAGCTGTTTTTT
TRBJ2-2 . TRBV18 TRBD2 CASSRWTSGGLNTGELFF TGTGCCAGCTCCCGTTGGACTAGCGGGGGACTGAACACCGGGGAGCTGTTTTTT
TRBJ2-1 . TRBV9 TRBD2 CASSARGGTTGEQFF TGTGCCAGCAGCGCTCGGGGGGGGACTACAGGTGAGCAGTTCTTC
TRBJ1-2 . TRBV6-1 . CASSEEGSNYGYTF TGTGCCAGCAGTGAAGAAGGGAGTAACTATGGCTACACCTTC
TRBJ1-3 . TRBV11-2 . CASSFKGNTIYF TGTGCCAGCAGCTTTAAGGGAAACACCATATATTTT
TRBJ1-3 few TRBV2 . CASRTGNTIYF TGTGCCAGCAGAACAGGGAACACCATATATTTT
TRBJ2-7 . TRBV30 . CASIGRLSYEQYF TGTGCCTCTATAGGTCGCTTGTCCTACGAGCAGTACTTC
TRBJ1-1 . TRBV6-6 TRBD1 CASRQGDTEAFF TGTGCCAGCAGACAGGGGGACACTGAAGCTTTCTTT
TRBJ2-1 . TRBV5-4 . CASSLRSSYNEQFF TGTGCCAGCAGCTTAAGGAGCTCCTACAATGAGCAGTTCTTC
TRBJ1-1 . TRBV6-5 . CASSLGMRMNTEAFF TGTGCCAGCAGTCTAGGGATGAGGATGAACACTGAAGCTTTCTTT
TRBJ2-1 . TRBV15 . CATSRGIEGNEQFF TGTGCCACCAGCAGAGGAATTGAGGGCAATGAGCAGTTCTTC
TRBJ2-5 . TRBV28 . CASSPTTTGETQYF TGTGCCAGCAGTCCAACGACCACCGGGGAGACCCAGTACTTC
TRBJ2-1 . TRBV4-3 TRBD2 CASSQGMVAGGIYNEQFF TGCGCCAGCAGCCAAGGAATGGTAGCGGGAGGGATCTACAATGAGCAGTTCTTC
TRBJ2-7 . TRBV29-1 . CWGEKGYEQYF TGTTGGGGGGAAAAGGGCTACGAGCAGTACTTC
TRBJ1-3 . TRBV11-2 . CASSLGSLNTIYF TGTGCCAGCAGCCTTGGCAGCCTAAACACCATATATTTT